This note documents a single TCR beta chain sequence. The antigen is not known. PCR primers comprised 60 Vbeta and 13 Jbeta primers. Original handling: Unique TCR beta chains numbered around 80 million in a later analysis, with roughly 10 million shared. Here immunoSEQ multiplex PCR was the method, and the copy in TCRdb shows in-frame clones only, minus some. That table furnishes V, J and clone size, whereas the DNA furnished D and trimming. The sample includes approximately 170,000 clones, approximately 80% seen only once; the top ten take around 0.8%. This record comes from a study of cytomegalovirus exposure and HLA in healthy donors. Study-level points and caveats: Later on, an analysis tied 15,000 to 20,000 TCR beta sequences to HLA alleles at 0.05 false discovery rate. Sequencing depth across donors, presence/absence analyses assumed, was roughly uniform. As a later analysis showed, a missense DCLRE1C variant was linked to trimming of TCR beta V- and J-genes.

V lost 4 bases, J lost 4 bases, and 10 bases lay in between. The CDR3 length is 13 residues. Germline V gene sequence: CDR1 SGHDN, CDR2 FVKESK. The TCR originated in a woman aged 18-29 years in good health and CMV-seronegative. V is TRBV14 and J is TRBJ1-2; D perhaps matches TRBD1 (5 bases). The sequencing input was PBMCs. In DNA form, the CDR3 reads TGTGCCAGCAGCCCTGGTCAGGGCTATGGCTACACCTTC. Encoded protein: CASSPGQGYGYTF.